This TCR beta chain was captured by sequencing in a study of blood T cell repertoires in COVID-19. V was pared by 3 bases and J by 6 bases, with 9 bases of the junction left unmatched. Germline-derived CDR1 and CDR2 are SGDLS and YYNGEE. This CDR3 region has 17 residues. This clone was seen just once. As processed by the authors: Reference gene primer amplification yielded estimated nucleated cell counts. Data came from immunoSEQ multiplex PCR; TCRdb stores just in-frame clones and leaves some out. The D gene and trimming were derived from the DNA, and the V and J assignments and clone size from that table. Seen here are about 230,000 clones, approximately 88% observed once, and the top ten hold under 30%.

This receptor was obtained from a man aged 40-50 years with acute or convalescent COVID-19. Sample: peripheral blood. The chain employs TRBV9 and TRBJ1-6, with 10 positions matching TRBD1. The CDR3 bases are TGTGCCAGCAGCGGACCCGGGACAGGGGACTTTAATTCACCCCTCCACTTT. It codes for CASSGPGTGDFNSPLHF.